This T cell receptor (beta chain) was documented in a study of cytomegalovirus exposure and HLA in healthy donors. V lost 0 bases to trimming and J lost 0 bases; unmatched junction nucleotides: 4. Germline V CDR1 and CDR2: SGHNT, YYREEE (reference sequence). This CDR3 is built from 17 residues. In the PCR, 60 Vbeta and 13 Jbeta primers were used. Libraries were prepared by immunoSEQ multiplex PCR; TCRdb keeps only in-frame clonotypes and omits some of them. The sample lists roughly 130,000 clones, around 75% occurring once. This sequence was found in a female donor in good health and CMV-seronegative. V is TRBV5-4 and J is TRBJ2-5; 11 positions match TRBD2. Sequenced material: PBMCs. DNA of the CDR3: TGTGCCAGCAGCTTGGCGTCTAGCGGGGGGTACCAAGAGACCCAGTACTTC. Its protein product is CASSLASSGGYQETQYF.